This T cell receptor (beta chain) was sequenced during a study of CD8+ T cells in alopecia areata. Study-level background: A 6-month off-drug phase came after tofacitinib, which had lasted 6 to 18 months.

Extraction of RNA preceded its reverse transcription into cDNA, which served as the sequencing template. Clones were sequenced by immunoSEQ multiplex PCR, and TCRdb holds only the in-frame ones, with some missing. This table holds around 120,000 clones, more than 40% found once. Treatment reported: oral pan-JAK inhibitor, 5-10 mg twice daily. Only a few counts were recorded for this clone. The antigen remains undetermined. Findings and caveats of the study: Shared TCR sequences were less clear between patients than in mice, possibly partly from HLA diversity. Both scalp clonality and the expanded CD8+ clones among the top 100 showed a significant decrease with tofacitinib.

CDR1 SGHRS and CDR2 YFSETQ come from the germline V gene. Trimming removed 4 bases from V and 8 bases from J, with 15 bases in between. This CDR3 contains 14 residues. The sample here was CD4+ T cells sorted from blood, taken at week 4, from a patient treated with tofacitinib. The sequence came from a human donor with alopecia areata. The chain links TRBV5-1 to TRBJ2-2; D is unclear. CDR3 amino acids: CASSPGLLVGELFF. The CDR3 nucleotides read TGCGCCAGCAGCCCTGGCCTTCTGGTAGGGGAGCTGTTTTTT.